Each of the 18 T cell receptor beta chains below was sequenced from the same sample in a study of T cell repertoires in cytomegalovirus infection. Their target antigens are unknown. TCRdb processed the reads anew with MiXCR; each CDR3 protein has one entry. The sample shows about 55,000 distinct CDR3 sequences, around 20% of them seen only once. Here the sequenced sample was CD8+ T cells from cultured PBMCs, taken from culture after CMV antigen stimulation. The receptors were sampled from a human donor in good health (CMV status not recorded). Some clones in this sample may be carry-over from other donors' samples.

The chain recombines TRBV7-9 with TRBJ2-1, with TRBD1 matching over 7 bases. The CDR3 has 14 amino acids. With 5 bases clipped from V and 9 bases from J, the junction kept 10 bases outside the gene matches. Germline values: CDR1 SEHNR, CDR2 FQNEAQ (reference sequence). CDR3 amino acids: CASSGTGTEVEQFF. The CDR3, as DNA: TGTGCCAGCAGCGGCACCGGGACAGAGGTTGAGCAGTTCTTC.

This clonotype occurred a few times. V gene TRBV6-5 combines with J gene TRBJ1-4, with a possible D match to TRBD1 (5 bases). Trimming removed 10 bases from V and 0 bases from J, with 21 bases in between. The CDR3 consists of 17 residues. Germline loops: CDR1 MNHEY, CDR2 SVGAGI. CDR3: CATSRGLIPATNEKLFF. CDR3 coding DNA: TGTGCCACCTCGAGGGGACTTATCCCTGCAACTAATGAAAAACTGTTTTTT.

This clonotype was detected a few times. The genes are TRBV7-6 and TRBJ1-4; D is ambiguous. The CDR3 loop spans 13 amino acids. CDR1 and CDR2 (germline): SGHVS, FNYEAQ. Trimming took off 3 bases at V and 3 bases at J, with 5 bases between the two ends. CDR3 sequence reads: CASSLTPNEKLFF. CDR3 sequence (DNA): TGTGCCAGCAGCTTGACACCTAATGAAAAACTGTTTTTT.

The chain has TRBV28 and TRBJ2-2; no firm D call. Germline assignment: CDR1 MDHEN and CDR2 SYDVKM. V lost 2 bases, J lost 7 bases, and 8 bases lay in between. This CDR3 is 13 amino acids long. The CDR3 bases are TGTGCCAGCAGTTTACGCCGCGACGGGGAGCTGTTTTTT. It encodes CASSLRRDGELFF.

J is TRBJ1-5 and V is TRBV11-3, with 7 positions matching TRBD1. CDR1 and CDR2 from the germline V gene are SGHNT and YENEEA. V shed 4 bases, J shed 1 base, and the junction held 4 bases outside the gene matches. CDR3 length equals 15 residues. The CDR3 DNA reads as TGTGCCAGCAGCTCCGAGACAGGGAGCAATCAGCCCCAGCATTTT. Protein product: CASSSETGSNQPQHF. Full variable domain (rest looked up from reference TRBV11-3 and TRBJ1-5): EAGVVQSPRYKIIEKKQPVAFWCNPISGHNTLYWYLQNLGQGPELLIRYENEEAVDDSQLPKDRFSAERLKGVDSTLKIQPAELGDSAVYLCASSSETGSNQPQHFGDGTRLSIL.

This chain uses TRBV27 with TRBJ2-2, with D perhaps matching TRBD1 (5 bases). Trimming removed 3 bases from V and 0 bases from J, with 8 bases in between. The CDR3 extends over 15 amino acids. Per germline, CDR1 MNHEY and CDR2 SMNVEV (reference sequence). CDR3 protein: CASSFDRTNTGELFF. The CDR3 nucleotides read TGTGCCAGCAGTTTTGACAGAACGAACACCGGGGAGCTGTTTTTT.

This clonotype has a handful of counts. This chain joins TRBV24-1 and TRBJ1-5, with TRBD1 matching 11 bases. The length of the CDR3 is 17 residues. Germline trimming cut 0 bases from V and 6 bases from J; bases unmatched to any gene: 6. Germline CDR1 and CDR2: KGHDR and SFDVKD. As DNA, the CDR3 is TGTGCCACCAGTGATTTGGGGACAGGGGGTCGGATTCAGCCCCAGCATTTT. Translating it yields CATSDLGTGGRIQPQHF.

The V call is TRBV6-6, the J call TRBJ2-2; D ambiguous. Looked up from germline, CDR1 is MNHNY and CDR2 is SVGAGI (reference sequence). Trimming removed 7 bases from V and 1 base from J, with 4 bases in between. This CDR3 contains 12 residues. The CDR3 protein is CASTGNTGELFF. The CDR3 DNA follows: TGTGCCAGCACTGGGAACACCGGGGAGCTGTTTTTT.

The sample holds one count of this clonotype. V and J are TRBV7-2 and TRBJ1-6; TRBD1 agrees at 7 bases. With V trimmed by 5 bases and J by 0 bases, 7 bases remained unmatched. This CDR3 contains 17 residues. Germline assignment: CDR1 SGHTA and CDR2 FQGNSA. The CDR3, as DNA: TGTGCCAGCAGCCTACGACAGGGTCCCTCCTATAATTCACCCCTCCACTTT. Protein: CASSLRQGPSYNSPLHF.

In this sample, this clonotype turned up a few times. The V call is TRBV7-9, the J call TRBJ2-2, with D perhaps TRBD1 (6 bases). The CDR3 runs 15 residues. The germline CDR1 and CDR2 sequences are SEHNR and FQNEAQ (reference sequence). The V and J ends lost 8 bases and 0 bases respectively, with 13 bases between them. CDR3 sequence: CASRPAGANTGELFF. The CDR3 nucleotides read TGTGCCAGCCGACCGGCAGGGGCGAACACCGGGGAGCTGTTTTTT.

V and J are TRBV29-1 and TRBJ2-2; D is unresolved. CDR3 length: 13 amino acids. In germline, CDR1 is SQVTM, CDR2 ANQGSEA. Trimming shortened V by 2 bases and J by 3 bases, and 7 bases separated the two germline ends. The CDR3 bases are TGCAGCGTTGAAAGTGACTACACCGGGGAGCTGTTTTTT. Translating it yields CSVESDYTGELFF.

The chain uses TRBV15 and TRBJ2-1; D remains unclear. The germline CDR1 and CDR2 sequences are LNHNV and YYDKDF (reference sequence). The CDR3 has 16 residues. V lost 4 bases, J lost 0 bases, and 13 bases lay in between. The CDR3 sequence is CATSTFDESSYNEQFF. The CDR3 coding sequence is TGTGCCACCAGCACCTTTGACGAAAGCTCCTACAATGAGCAGTTCTTC.

This clonotype was detected only a few times. The CDR3 region has the DNA TGTGCCAGCAGTTATTCGGCAGGGTTACCCAATGAGCAGTTCTTC. Translated: CASSYSAGLPNEQFF. This sequence joins TRBV6-5 and TRBJ2-1; the D gene is possibly TRBD1 (5 bases). The CDR3 has 15 residues. Per germline, CDR1 MNHEY and CDR2 SVGAGI. Trimming pared 3 bases from V and 6 bases from J, leaving 15 bases between.

In this sample, this clonotype turned up a few times. This sequence joins TRBV7-2 and TRBJ1-1, with a possible D match to TRBD1 (6 bases). Germline V gives CDR1 SGHTA, CDR2 FQGNSA. CDR3 length: 14 amino acids. V dropped 3 bases and J dropped 9 bases, with 17 bases sitting between them. This CDR3 is CASSFSGVGEKAFF. The CDR3 DNA reads TGTGCCAGCAGCTTTTCAGGGGTAGGGGAGAAAGCTTTCTTT.

Many counts were recorded for this clonotype. The chain couples TRBV25-1 to TRBJ2-7; no reliable D call. CDR1 is MGHDK and CDR2 is SYGVNS in the germline V gene. Trimming removed 2 bases from V and 5 bases from J, with 4 bases in between. The CDR3 extends over 11 amino acids. The CDR3 bases are TGTGCCAGCAGTGAAAGCCACGAGCAGTACTTC. This codes for CASSESHEQYF.

The CDR3, as DNA: TGTGCCAGCAGCCATAGCGGGATAGCAGATACGCAGTATTTT. The encoded protein is CASSHSGIADTQYF. The chain links TRBV7-9 to TRBJ2-3; the match to TRBD2 covers 8 bases. Germline CDR1 and CDR2: SEHNR and FQNEAQ (reference sequence). CDR3 length equals 14 residues. The V segment lost 5 bases and the J segment 4 bases; nucleotides outside the gene matches: 5.

This clonotype occurred a few times. The V gene is TRBV27, the J gene TRBJ2-1, with D possibly being TRBD1 (5 bases). CDR3 length: 13 residues. The V end was cut by 3 bases, the J end by 9 bases, with 12 bases between. Germline loops: CDR1 MNHEY, CDR2 SMNVEV (reference sequence). CDR3 sequence reads: CASSFDSQGEQFF. The CDR3, as DNA: TGTGCCAGCAGTTTCGACAGTCAGGGTGAGCAGTTCTTC.

The chain has TRBV12-3 or TRBV12-4 and TRBJ2-7; no clear D. Trimming shortened V by 5 bases and J by 3 bases, and 2 bases separated the two germline ends. The CDR3 extends over 10 amino acids. DNA for the CDR3: TGTGCCAGCAGTATCTACGAGCAGTACTTC. It is translated as CASSIYEQYF.